This T cell receptor beta chain came from a study of shared clonotypes between healthy human individuals. Study context: Ranging from 18 to 49 in age, donors were a couple of women and three men. For every donor, three CD4 naive, three CD4 memory, two CD8 naive and one CD8 memory plates were used.

Sequencing was performed with immunoSEQ multiplex PCR; in TCRdb, only in-frame clones are kept and a portion is missing. Of fewer than 3 million clones listed, less than 95% were seen once; the top ten hold around 0.4%. With respect to this clone: Its specificity is not known.

Study-level results: Among donors, sharing of clonotypes was expected to be affected by sequencing depth.

The CDR3 runs to 16 residues. Per germline, CDR1 LGHNA and CDR2 YNFKEQ. V lost 2 bases and J lost 3, with 15 bases in between. The sequenced sample was naive CD4+ T cells from PBMCs. Subset specified: CD45RA+ positively selected. The receptor's source is a man between 18 and 29 years old in good health. Some clones in this sample may be carry-over from other donors' samples. The chain employs TRBV4-2 and TRBJ2-3; D remains ambiguous. DNA for the CDR3: TGTGCCAGCAGCCAAAGGGTGGGCAGGACGACAGATACGCAGTATTTT. It specifies CASSQRVGRTTDTQYF.